Ten or more counts support the clone carrying this TCR beta chain. Its antigen remains unknown. The read ends 3 residues shy of where the CDR3 ends; the end is completed using the germline J gene. Equal genomic DNA amounts from CVID and control samples were sequenced. This table comes from immunoSEQ multiplex PCR, and its TCRdb copy is limited to in-frame clones, with some not included. There are about 39,000 clones in the sample, none observed a single time. The data stem from a study of T cell clonality in common variable immunodeficiency. General observations from the study: Fewer TCRbeta clones were shared among CVID subjects than controls. TCRbeta clonality was increased in CVID versus healthy controls. In common variable immunodeficiency, TCR beta chains reportedly carried fewer deletions and N-nucleotide insertions.

From germline, CDR1 is LNHDA and CDR2 SQIVND (reference sequence). The CDR3 extends over 15 amino acids. The junction had 5 bases not matched to a gene; V was cut back by 3 bases and J by 4 bases. This TCR derives from a person aged 18 to 75 in good health. Sequenced: peripheral blood mononuclear cells. J is TRBJ1-2 and V is TRBV19, with 10 positions matching TRBD1. Partial CDR3 DNA: TGTGCCAGTAGTATGCGGACAGGGGGAATCTATGGC. As protein: CASSMRTGGIYG. The full-length CDR3 reads as CASSMRTGGIYGYTF.